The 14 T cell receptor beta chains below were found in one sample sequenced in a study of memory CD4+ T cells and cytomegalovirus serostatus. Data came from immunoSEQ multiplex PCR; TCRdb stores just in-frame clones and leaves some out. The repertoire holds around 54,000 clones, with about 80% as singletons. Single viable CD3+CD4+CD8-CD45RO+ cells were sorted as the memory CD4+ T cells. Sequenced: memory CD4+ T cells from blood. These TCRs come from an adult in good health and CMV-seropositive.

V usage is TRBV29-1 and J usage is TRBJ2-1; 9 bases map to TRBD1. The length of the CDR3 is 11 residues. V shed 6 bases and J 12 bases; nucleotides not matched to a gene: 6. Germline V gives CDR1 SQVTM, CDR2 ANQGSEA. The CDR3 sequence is CSVADRGGQFF. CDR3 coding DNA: TGCAGCGTAGCTGACAGGGGGGGGCAGTTCTTC.

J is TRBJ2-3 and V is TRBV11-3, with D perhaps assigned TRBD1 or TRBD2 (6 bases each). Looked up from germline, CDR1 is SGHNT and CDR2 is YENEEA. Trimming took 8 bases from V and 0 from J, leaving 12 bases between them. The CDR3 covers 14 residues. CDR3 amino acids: CASSGGWSTDTQYF. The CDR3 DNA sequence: TGTGCCAGCTCCGGGGGCTGGAGCACAGATACGCAGTATTTT.

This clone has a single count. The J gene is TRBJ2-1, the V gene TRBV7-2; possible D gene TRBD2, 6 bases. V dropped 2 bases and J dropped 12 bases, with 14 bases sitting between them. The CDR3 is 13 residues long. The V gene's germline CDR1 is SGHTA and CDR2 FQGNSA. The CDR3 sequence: CASSLKLGGRQFF. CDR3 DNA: TGTGCCAGCAGCTTAAAGCTCGGGGGTAGGCAGTTCTTC.

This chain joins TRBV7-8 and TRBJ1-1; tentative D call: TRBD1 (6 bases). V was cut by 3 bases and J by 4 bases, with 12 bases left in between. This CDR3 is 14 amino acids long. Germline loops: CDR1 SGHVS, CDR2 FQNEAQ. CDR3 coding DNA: TGTGCCAGCAGCTTTAGGGAGGGGGTCACTGAAGCTTTCTTT. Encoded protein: CASSFREGVTEAFF.

The CDR3 loop is CASSLGGPSGRGETQYF. The CDR3 DNA sequence: TGTGCCAGCAGCTTAGGGGGACCTAGCGGGAGAGGAGAGACCCAGTACTTC. The rearrangement links TRBV11-3 to TRBJ2-5; 10 nucleotides agree with TRBD2. CDR1 is SGHNT, CDR2 YENEEA, per germline. The junction had 9 bases not matched to a gene; V was cut back by 1 base and J by 4 bases. The CDR3 is 17 amino acids.

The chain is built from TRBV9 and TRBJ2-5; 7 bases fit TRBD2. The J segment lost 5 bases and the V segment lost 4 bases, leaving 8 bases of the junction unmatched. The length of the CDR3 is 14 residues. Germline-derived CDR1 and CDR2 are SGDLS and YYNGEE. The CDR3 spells CASSSGANRETQYF. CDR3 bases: TGTGCCAGCAGCAGCGGGGCAAACAGGGAGACCCAGTACTTC.

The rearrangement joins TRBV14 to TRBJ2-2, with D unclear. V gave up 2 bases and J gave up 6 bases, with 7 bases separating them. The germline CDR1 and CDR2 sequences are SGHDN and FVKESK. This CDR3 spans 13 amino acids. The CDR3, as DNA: TGTGCCAGCAGCCAAAACCTGGCCGGGGAGCTGTTTTTT. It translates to CASSQNLAGELFF. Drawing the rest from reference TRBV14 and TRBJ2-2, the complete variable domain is EAGVTQFPSHSVIEKGQTVTLRCDPISGHDNLYWYRRVMGKEIKFLLHFVKESKQDESGMPNNRFLAERTGGTYSTLKVQPAELEDSGVYFCASSQNLAGELFFGEGSRLTVL.

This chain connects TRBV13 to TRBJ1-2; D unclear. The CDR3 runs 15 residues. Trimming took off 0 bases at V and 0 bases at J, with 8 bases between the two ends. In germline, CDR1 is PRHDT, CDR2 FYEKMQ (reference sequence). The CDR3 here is CASSLGVVANYGYTF. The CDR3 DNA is TGTGCCAGCAGCTTAGGAGTCGTGGCTAACTATGGCTACACCTTC.

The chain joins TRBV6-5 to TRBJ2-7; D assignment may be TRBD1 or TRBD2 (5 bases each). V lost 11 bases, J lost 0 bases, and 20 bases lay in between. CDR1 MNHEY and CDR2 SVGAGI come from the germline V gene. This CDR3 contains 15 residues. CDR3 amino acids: CAPRPEGPSSYEQYV. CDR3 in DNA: TGTGCCCCGCGACCCGAGGGGCCGAGCTCCTACGAGCAGTACGTC.

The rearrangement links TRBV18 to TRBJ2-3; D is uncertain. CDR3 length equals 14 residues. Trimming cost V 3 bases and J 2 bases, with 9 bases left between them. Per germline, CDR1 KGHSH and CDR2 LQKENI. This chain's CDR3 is CASSPDLSTDTQYF. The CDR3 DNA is TGTGCCAGCTCACCGGACCTGTCCACAGATACGCAGTATTTT.

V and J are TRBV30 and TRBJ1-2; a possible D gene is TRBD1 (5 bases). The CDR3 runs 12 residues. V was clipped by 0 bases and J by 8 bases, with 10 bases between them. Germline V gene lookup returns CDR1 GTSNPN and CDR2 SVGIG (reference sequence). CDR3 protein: CAWSVLGGGYTF. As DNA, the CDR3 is TGTGCCTGGAGTGTACTTGGGGGAGGCTACACCTTC.

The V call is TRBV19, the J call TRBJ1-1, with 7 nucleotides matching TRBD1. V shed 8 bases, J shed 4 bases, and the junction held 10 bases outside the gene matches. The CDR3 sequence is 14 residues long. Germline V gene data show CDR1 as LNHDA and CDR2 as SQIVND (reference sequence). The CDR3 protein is CASRGDRATTEAFF. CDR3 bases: TGTGCCAGTCGTGGAGACAGGGCAACCACTGAAGCTTTCTTT.

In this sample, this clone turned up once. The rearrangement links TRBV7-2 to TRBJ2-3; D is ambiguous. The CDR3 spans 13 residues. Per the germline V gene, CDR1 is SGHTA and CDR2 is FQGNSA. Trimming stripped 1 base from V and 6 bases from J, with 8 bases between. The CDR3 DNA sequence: TGTGCCAGCAGCTTAGGGTTCGGTGATACGCAGTATTTT. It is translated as CASSLGFGDTQYF.

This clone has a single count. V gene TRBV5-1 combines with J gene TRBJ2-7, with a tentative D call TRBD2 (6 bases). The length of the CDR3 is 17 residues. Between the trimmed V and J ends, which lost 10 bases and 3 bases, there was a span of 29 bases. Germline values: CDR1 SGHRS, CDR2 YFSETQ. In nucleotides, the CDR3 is TGCGCCGGCTCCCTAAGAGGCGGGGCGGGCCCCCTCTACGAGCAGTACGTC. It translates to CAGSLRGGAGPLYEQYV.